Presented here are 21 T cell receptor beta chains from one specimen sequenced in a study of blood T cell repertoires in COVID-19. Clones were sequenced by immunoSEQ multiplex PCR, and TCRdb holds only the in-frame ones, with some missing. The table records roughly 160,000 clones, 70% to 90% of them present only once. The sequencing sample was made of peripheral blood. Every receptor here comes from a man aged 18 to 29 with acute or convalescent COVID-19.

J is TRBJ2-3 and V is TRBV7-9; no definite D call. The CDR3 runs to 14 residues. Germline CDR1 SEHNR, CDR2 FQNEAQ (reference sequence). The V end lost 1 base, the J end lost 1 base, and 6 bases lay between the germline ends. The CDR3 here is CASSLGLGTDTQYF. DNA of the CDR3: TGTGCCAGCAGCTTAGGGCTAGGCACAGATACGCAGTATTTT. The whole variable domain, remainder taken from reference TRBV7-9 and TRBJ2-3, is DTGVSQNPRHKITKRGQNVTFRCDPISEHNRLYWYRQTLGQGPEFLTYFQNEAQLEKSRLLSDRFSAERPKGSFSTLEIQRTEQGDSAMYLCASSLGLGTDTQYFGPGTRLTVL.

CDR3 DNA: TGTGCTAGCCTGGGGGGGGGTGGCAATCAGCCCCAGCATTTT. This encodes CASLGGGGNQPQHF. V usage is TRBV12-5 and J usage is TRBJ1-5; a weak D match, TRBD1 (5 bases). Germline lookup yields CDR1 LGHNT and CDR2 FRNRAP. Deletions cut 9 bases from V and 2 bases from J, with 14 bases between. CDR3 size: 14 residues.

Notes on this clone: An end of the junction differs from the germline gene, which may be a read error. The gene calls are TRBV2 and TRBJ1-5; D not certain. The germline V gene encodes CDR1 SNHLY and CDR2 FYNNEI. The CDR3 covers 14 residues. CDR3 nucleotides: TGTGCCAGCAGCGAAGACACAACCTATCAGCCCCAGCATTTT. Translation: CASSEDTTYQPQHF. Complete variable domain (other parts from reference TRBV2 and TRBJ1-5): EPEVTQTPSHQVTQMGQEVILRCVPISNHLYFYWYRQILGQKVEFLVSFYNNEISEKSEIFDDQFSVERPDGSNFTLKIRSTKLEDSAMYFCASSEDTTYQPQHFGDGTRLSIL.

The rearrangement joins TRBV5-1 to TRBJ1-5, with 9 bases that match TRBD1. The CDR3 covers 15 residues. The V segment lost 4 bases and the J segment 7 bases; nucleotides outside the gene matches: 9. CDR1 and CDR2 from the germline V gene are SGHRS and YFSETQ. CDR3 sequence reads: CASSSKQGAGQPQHF. The CDR3 nucleotides read TGCGCCAGCAGCAGCAAACAGGGGGCTGGACAGCCCCAGCATTTT. The variable domain in full, completed from reference TRBV5-1 and TRBJ1-5, reads KAGVTQTPRYLIKTRGQQVTLSCSPISGHRSVSWYQQTPGQGLQFLFEYFSETQRNKGNFPGRFSGRQFSNSRSEMNVSTLELGDSALYLCASSSKQGAGQPQHFGDGTRLSIL.

This clone appeared a few times. V and J are TRBV18 and TRBJ2-7; weak D call: TRBD2 (5 bases). This CDR3 is built from 14 residues. Germline CDR1 is KGHSH and CDR2 is LQKENI. V lost 4 bases and J 4 bases, leaving 14 bases between the germline ends. The DNA of the CDR3 is TGTGCCAGCTCACTGGCATCCCGAGGGTACGAGCAGTACTTC. It is translated as CASSLASRGYEQYF.

This clone was seen a handful of times. The rearrangement uses TRBV5-1 and TRBJ1-1; TRBD1 aligns across 11 bases. The CDR3 has 17 residues. V shed 4 bases, J shed 7 bases, and the junction held 15 bases outside the gene matches. Germline-derived CDR1 and CDR2 are SGHRS and YFSETQ. The CDR3 DNA is TGCGCCAGCAGCCCGGGACAGGGGGAAAGGCTGGTACATGAAGCTTTCTTT. Its translation: CASSPGQGERLVHEAFF.

This clone was seen only once. The CDR3, as DNA: TGTGCTAGTGCACTCGGGACAGGTATATACAATGAGCAGTTCTTC. This gives the protein CASALGTGIYNEQFF. The rearrangement links TRBV12-5 to TRBJ2-1, with 8 bases identical to TRBD1. After removal of 7 bases from V and 4 bases from J, the junction contained 9 bases not matched to a gene. The CDR3 runs 15 residues. CDR1 is LGHNT and CDR2 is FRNRAP in the germline V gene. The full variable domain, in which reference TRBV12-5 and TRBJ2-1 provide the parts outside the CDR3, is DARVTQTPRHKVTEMGQEVTMRCQPILGHNTVFWYRQTMMQGLELLAYFRNRAPLDDSGMPKDRFSAEMPDATLATLKIQPSEPRDSAVYFCASALGTGIYNEQFFGPGTRLTVL.

The V call is TRBV6-6, the J call TRBJ2-7, with D possibly matching TRBD2 (5 bases). Germline V gene sequence: CDR1 MNHNY, CDR2 SVGAGI (reference sequence). This CDR3 has 15 amino acids. V was clipped by 2 bases and J by 3 bases, with 14 bases between them. Here the CDR3 reads CASSYEDGVFYEQYV. CDR3 coding DNA: TGTGCCAGCAGTTACGAGGACGGGGTTTTCTACGAGCAGTACGTC.

The chain links TRBV10-1 to TRBJ2-2; 8 bases fit TRBD1. The CDR3 length is 16 residues. With V trimmed by 3 bases and J by 1 base, 4 bases remained unmatched. Germline CDR1 and CDR2: WNHNN and SYGVQD (reference sequence). For the CDR3, the DNA is TGCGCCAGCAGTGACTGGACAGGGATGAACACCGGGGAGCTGTTTTTT. It yields the protein CASSDWTGMNTGELFF.

The chain is built from TRBV30 and TRBJ2-1; 10 bases map to TRBD2. Trimming cost V 2 bases and J 5 bases; bases outside gene matches: 6. The CDR3 covers 15 residues. The germline CDR1 and CDR2 sequences are GTSNPN and SVGIG (reference sequence). CDR3 DNA: TGTGCCTGGAGTCTTAGCGGGGGGCTTCACAATGAGCAGTTCTTC. Protein: CAWSLSGGLHNEQFF.

J is TRBJ2-1 and V is TRBV5-1; 9 bases map to TRBD2. The CDR3 has 20 amino acids. Germline CDR1 is SGHRS and CDR2 is YFSETQ. V dropped 1 base and J dropped 3; count of bases not matched to a gene: 17. CDR3 in amino acids: CASSLFSRGSGGQYYNEQFF. CDR3 nucleotide sequence: TGCGCCAGCAGCTTGTTCTCCCGTGGTAGCGGGGGCCAATACTACAATGAGCAGTTCTTC.

The rearrangement links TRBV19 to TRBJ1-4; TRBD1 matches at 10 bases. This CDR3 has 15 amino acids. Unmatched junction bases numbered 9, after V lost 9 bases and J lost 5 bases. CDR1 LNHDA and CDR2 SQIVND come from the germline V gene (reference sequence). The chain's CDR3 is CASQREGQGNEKLFF. The CDR3 DNA reads as TGTGCCAGCCAAAGGGAGGGACAGGGGAATGAAAAACTGTTTTTT. The full variable domain, rest sourced from reference TRBV19 and TRBJ1-4, is DGGITQSPKYLFRKEGQNVTLSCEQNLNHDAMYWYRQDPGQGLRLIYYSQIVNDFQKGDIAEGYSVSREKKESFPLTVTSAQKNPTAFYLCASQREGQGNEKLFFGSGTQLSVL.

The chain couples TRBV2 to TRBJ1-4; 8 nucleotides agree with TRBD1. Germline CDR1 SNHLY, CDR2 FYNNEI. The CDR3 extends over 12 amino acids. Trimming at V came to 5 bases and at J to 8 bases, leaving 1 base not matched to a gene. The CDR3 bases are TGTGCCAGCAGTCGGGACAGGGAAAAACTGTTTTTT. Translated, it gives CASSRDREKLFF.

The chain recombines TRBV9 with TRBJ1-6; D not resolved. Germline V gives CDR1 SGDLS, CDR2 YYNGEE. The CDR3 is 14 amino acids. V lost 3 bases to trimming and J lost 6 bases, with 10 bases between them. The CDR3 spells CASSATGFNSPLHF. DNA for the CDR3: TGTGCCAGCAGCGCCACGGGATTTAATTCACCCCTCCACTTT.

The chain links TRBV6-5 to TRBJ1-6; D perhaps matches TRBD1 (6 bases). The CDR3 covers 13 residues. Germline V gives CDR1 MNHEY, CDR2 SVGAGI. The V end was cut by 6 bases, the J end by 8 bases, with 11 bases between. CDR3 in DNA: TGTGCCAGCAGGACAGGAATGGATTCACCCCTCCACTTT. This gives the protein CASRTGMDSPLHF.

The chain joins TRBV6-5 to TRBJ2-5; 10 bases fit TRBD2. CDR1 is MNHEY and CDR2 is SVGAGI in the germline V gene. The trim removed 4 bases at V and 5 bases at J, leaving 4 bases unmatched. This CDR3 comprises 14 residues. Written as DNA, the CDR3 is TGTGCCAGCAGTTTACTAGCGGGGAGGGAGACCCAGTACTTC. This sequence encodes CASSLLAGRETQYF.

The rearrangement uses TRBV12-3 or TRBV12-4 and TRBJ2-2, with a weak D call TRBD1 (5 bases). There are 13 residues in the CDR3. Trimming removed 4 bases from V and 4 bases from J, with 7 bases in between. This chain's CDR3 is CASSSTGTGELFF. The CDR3 DNA follows: TGTGCCAGCAGTTCCACAGGCACCGGGGAGCTGTTTTTT.

The chain joins TRBV6-5 to TRBJ1-4; 7 positions agree with TRBD1. This CDR3 region has 15 residues. The J segment lost 7 bases and the V segment lost 6 bases, leaving 11 bases of the junction unmatched. The germline gives CDR1 MNHEY, CDR2 SVGAGI. This chain's CDR3 is CASRVGTAVREKLFF. The DNA of the CDR3 is TGTGCCAGCAGGGTAGGGACAGCCGTTCGTGAAAAACTGTTTTTT.

The J gene is TRBJ1-1, the V gene TRBV20-1; D not certain. V was pared by 3 bases and J by 6 bases, with 11 bases between. This CDR3 spans 12 amino acids. Germline CDR1 is DFQATT and CDR2 is SNEGSKA (reference sequence). In DNA, the CDR3 is TGCAGTGCTAGTGACGGTGTTGCTGAAGCTTTCTTT. It translates to CSASDGVAEAFF.

The chain couples TRBV30 to TRBJ1-4; D is unresolved. Germline lookup yields CDR1 GTSNPN and CDR2 SVGIG (reference sequence). The CDR3 consists of 14 residues. Trimming took off 1 base at V and 4 bases at J, with 10 bases between the two ends. The chain's CDR3 is CAWSAGYYNEKLFF. Written as DNA, the CDR3 is TGTGCCTGGAGTGCGGGGTATTATAATGAAAAACTGTTTTTT.

About this clone itself: The same CDR3 is also encoded by other DNA sequences in this sample. The V gene is TRBV2, the J gene TRBJ1-1; D may be TRBD1 (6 bases). Trimming shortened V by 5 bases and J by 1 base, and 8 bases separated the two germline ends. CDR1 is SNHLY and CDR2 is FYNNEI in the germline V gene. The CDR3 is 13 amino acids. For the CDR3, the DNA is TGTGCCAGCAGTTTGACAGGGAACACTGAAGCTTTCTTT. It is translated as CASSLTGNTEAFF.